The clone carrying this T cell receptor (beta chain) was seen more than once but under ten times. No antigen is known for it. The data stem from a study of identical twins. Study-level results: It was cross-sectional statistical analysis, not following the same donors, that the conclusions relied on. Twins' excess sharing was less marked for out-of-frame beta sequences. Excess low generation probability was seen in twin-shared out-of-frame alpha sequences. For zero-insertion analyses, partial confounding could come from invariant MAIT and iNKT cells.

CDR1 is SQVTM and CDR2 is ANQGSEA in the germline V gene. This CDR3 contains 15 residues. V lost 3 bases to trimming and J lost 2 bases; unmatched junction nucleotides: 8. Each CDR3 protein gets one entry after TCRdb re-called the 5' RACE reads with MiXCR. This sample has fewer than 650,000 distinct CDR3 sequences; roughly 7.2% occur once, and the top ten carry about 1.5%. The sample was also reused in another study, on yellow fever vaccine responses in identical twins.

The sequence derives from a woman aged 18-29 years in good health. This chain connects TRBV29-1 to TRBJ2-7; 9 nucleotides line up with TRBD1. The sample taken for sequencing was PBMCs. DNA for the CDR3: TGCAGCGTTGAGGGGGGACAGGGAAAGGCCTACGAGCAGTACTTC. It codes for CSVEGGQGKAYEQYF.